This T cell receptor beta chain was identified during a study of vaccination effects on CD4 cells after COVID-19. TCRdb's copy holds only in-frame clones and misses some; the assay was immunoSEQ multiplex PCR. The table records about 8,900 clones, 65% to 75% of them present only once. CD4+ T cells specific for antigen were expanded with viral peptide pools by the ViraFEST assay before sequencing. The culture ran for roughly ten days before CD4+ T cells were isolated. Nucleocapsid antibodies stayed negative before and after vaccination, showing no earlier SARS-CoV-2 infection. Cultures got half-medium changes with IL-2 on days 3 and 7. Remarks on this clone: The antigen is not known.

Study-level findings and limits: Marked clonal contraction of infection- and vaccine-induced clones was seen late after vaccination. Convalescent patients in the study were few, and early post-infection timepoints were absent.

The V gene end was trimmed by 4 bases and the J gene end by 7 bases; junction bases not matched to a gene: 3. The CDR3 spans 13 residues. Germline CDR1 and CDR2: SEHNR and FQNEAQ (reference sequence). The chain employs TRBV7-9 and TRBJ1-5; 8 bases are shared with TRBD1. The sequence derives from a human donor who received a COVID-19 vaccine. Sequences were derived from CD4+ T cells from PBMCs cultured with HCoV-229E spike peptides, sampled before COVID-19 vaccination. The CDR3 is CASSSGGRQPQHF. CDR3 coding DNA: TGTGCCAGCAGCTCAGGGGGCCGACAGCCCCAGCATTTT.